This T cell receptor beta chain was documented in a study of cytomegalovirus exposure and HLA in healthy donors. Findings of the study overall: HLA allele associations emerged for roughly 16,000 TCR beta sequences in a later analysis, at 0.05 false discovery rate. There were some 150 TCR beta chains listed as cytomegalovirus-associated. Specific recognition of CMV antigens was confirmed in vitro for a few chains (all CMV-associated).

Remarks on this clone: Its antigen is unknown.

The primer mix had 60 Vbeta and 13 Jbeta primers. Generated by immunoSEQ multiplex PCR, the TCRdb table keeps only in-frame clones and is missing some. The sample holds 100,000 to 150,000 clones; around 80% are singletons and the top ten take approximately 1.6%. The origin of this receptor is a woman aged 18-30 years in good health and CMV-seronegative. Sequencing input: PBMCs.

The CDR3 coding sequence is TGTGCCTGGAGCCATCCCTACAGGCGCTTGAACACTGAAGCTTTCTTT. Protein sequence: CAWSHPYRRLNTEAFF. The chain couples TRBV30 to TRBJ1-1; D might be TRBD1 (5 bases). In germline, CDR1 is GTSNPN, CDR2 SVGIG (reference sequence). The CDR3 runs 16 residues. Trimming shortened V by 3 bases and J by 0 bases, and 17 bases separated the two germline ends.